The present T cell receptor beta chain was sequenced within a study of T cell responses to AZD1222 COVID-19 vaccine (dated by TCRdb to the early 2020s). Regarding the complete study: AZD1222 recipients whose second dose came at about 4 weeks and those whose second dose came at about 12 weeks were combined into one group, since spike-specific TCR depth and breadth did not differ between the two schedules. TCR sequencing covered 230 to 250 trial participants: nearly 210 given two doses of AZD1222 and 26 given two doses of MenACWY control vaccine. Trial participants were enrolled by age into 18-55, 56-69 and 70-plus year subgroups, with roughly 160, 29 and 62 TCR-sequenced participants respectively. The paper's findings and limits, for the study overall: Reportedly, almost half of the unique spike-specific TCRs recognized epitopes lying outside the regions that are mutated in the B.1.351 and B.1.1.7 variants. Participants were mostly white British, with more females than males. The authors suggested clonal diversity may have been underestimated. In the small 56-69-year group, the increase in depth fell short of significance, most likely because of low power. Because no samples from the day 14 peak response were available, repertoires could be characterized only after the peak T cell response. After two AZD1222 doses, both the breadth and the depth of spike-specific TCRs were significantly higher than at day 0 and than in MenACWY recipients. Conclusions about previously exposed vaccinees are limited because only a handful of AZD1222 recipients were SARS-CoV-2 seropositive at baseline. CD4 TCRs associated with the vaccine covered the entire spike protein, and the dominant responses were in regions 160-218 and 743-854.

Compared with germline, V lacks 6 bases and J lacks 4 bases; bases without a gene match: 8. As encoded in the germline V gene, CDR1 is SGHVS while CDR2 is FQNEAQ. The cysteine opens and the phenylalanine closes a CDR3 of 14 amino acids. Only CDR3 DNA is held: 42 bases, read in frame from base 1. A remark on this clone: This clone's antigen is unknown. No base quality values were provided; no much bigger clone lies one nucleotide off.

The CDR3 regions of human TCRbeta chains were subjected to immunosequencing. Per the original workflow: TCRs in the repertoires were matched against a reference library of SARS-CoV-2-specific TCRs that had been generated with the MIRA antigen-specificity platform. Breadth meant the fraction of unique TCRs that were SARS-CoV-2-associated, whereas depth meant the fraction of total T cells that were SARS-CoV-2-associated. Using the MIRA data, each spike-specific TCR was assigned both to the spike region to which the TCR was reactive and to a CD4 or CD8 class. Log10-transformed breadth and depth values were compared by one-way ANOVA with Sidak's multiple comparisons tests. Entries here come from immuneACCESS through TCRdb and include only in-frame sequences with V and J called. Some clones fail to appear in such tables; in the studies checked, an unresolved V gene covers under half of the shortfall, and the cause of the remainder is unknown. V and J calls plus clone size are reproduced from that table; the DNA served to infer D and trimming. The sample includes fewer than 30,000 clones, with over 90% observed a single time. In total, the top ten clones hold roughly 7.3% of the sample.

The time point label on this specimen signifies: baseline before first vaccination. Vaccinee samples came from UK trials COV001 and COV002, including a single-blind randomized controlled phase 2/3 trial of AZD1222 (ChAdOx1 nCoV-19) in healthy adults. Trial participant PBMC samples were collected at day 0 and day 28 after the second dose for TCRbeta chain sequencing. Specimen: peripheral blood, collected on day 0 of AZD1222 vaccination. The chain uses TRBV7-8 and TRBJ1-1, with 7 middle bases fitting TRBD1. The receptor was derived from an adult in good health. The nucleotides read TGTGCCAGCAGAAAGACAGGGTCCCCCACTGAAGCTTTCTTT. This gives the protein CASRKTGSPTEAFF. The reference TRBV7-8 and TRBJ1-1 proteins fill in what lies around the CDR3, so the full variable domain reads GAGVSQSPRYKVAKRGQDVALRCDPISGHVSLFWYQQALGQGPEFLTYFQNEAQLDKSGLPSDRFFAERPEGSVSTLKIQRTQQEDSAVYLCASRKTGSPTEAFFGQGTRLTVV.